This TCR beta chain was obtained from a study of T cells after yellow fever vaccination. Study overall: When fractions had low cell numbers, they were prepared with SMART-Seq v4 Ultra Low Input. Findings of the study overall: Booster samples showed a return of most primary-vaccination clones (almost 97% CD4, approximately 90% CD8). Weaker, the secondary response peaked sooner, at day 5 versus 15.

UMIs and a universal primer site were added when TCR cDNA was made by 5'RACE template switching. Each CDR3 protein gets one entry after TCRdb re-called the 5' RACE reads with MiXCR. The sample records fewer than 500,000 distinct CDR3 sequences, 18% being singletons. A word on this clonotype: Antigen: not known.

The CDR3 totals 14 residues. V gave up 4 bases and J gave up 4 bases; unmatched junction bases: 4. Germline-derived CDR1 and CDR2 are MDHEN and SYDVKM. This chain connects TRBV28 to TRBJ2-7; 10 nucleotides line up with TRBD1. This material consisted of PBMCs, taken before the yellow fever booster vaccination. The TCR was taken from a man aged 18 to 29 who received the YFV17D yellow fever vaccine. The CDR3 region is CASSSGQGNYEQYV. CDR3 DNA sequence: TGTGCCAGCAGTTCGGGACAGGGGAATTACGAGCAGTACGTC.